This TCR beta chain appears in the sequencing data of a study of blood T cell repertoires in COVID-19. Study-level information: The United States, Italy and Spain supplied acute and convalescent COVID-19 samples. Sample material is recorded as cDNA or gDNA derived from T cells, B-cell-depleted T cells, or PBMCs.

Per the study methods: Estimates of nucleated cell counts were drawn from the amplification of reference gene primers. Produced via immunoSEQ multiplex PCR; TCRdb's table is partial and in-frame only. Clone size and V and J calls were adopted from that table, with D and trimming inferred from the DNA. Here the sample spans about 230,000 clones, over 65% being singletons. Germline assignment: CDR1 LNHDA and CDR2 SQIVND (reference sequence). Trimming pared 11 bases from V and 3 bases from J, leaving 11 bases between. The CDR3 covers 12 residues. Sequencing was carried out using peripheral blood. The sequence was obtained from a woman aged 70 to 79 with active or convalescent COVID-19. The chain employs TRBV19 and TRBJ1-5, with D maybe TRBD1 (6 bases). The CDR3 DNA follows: TGTGCCGTACAGGGTTACAATCAGCCCCAGCATTTT. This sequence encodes CAVQGYNQPQHF. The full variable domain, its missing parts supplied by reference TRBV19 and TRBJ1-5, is DGGITQSPKYLFRKEGQNVTLSCEQNLNHDAMYWYRQDPGQGLRLIYYSQIVNDFQKGDIAEGYSVSREKKESFPLTVTSAQKNPTAFYLCAVQGYNQPQHFGDGTRLSIL.